This passage covers 18 T cell receptor beta chains from one sample sequenced in a study of blood T cell repertoires in COVID-19. The data were produced by immunoSEQ multiplex PCR, yet TCRdb's version contains in-frame clones alone and is incomplete. In the table there are fewer than 250,000 clones, less than 85% of which are singletons. The material sequenced was PBMCs or T cells enriched from blood (not recorded which). The receptors were sampled from a man aged 55 to 69 who had recovered from COVID-19.

J is TRBJ1-4 and V is TRBV4-2; D gene unclear. The ends were cut back, 1 base at V and 7 bases at J, with 7 bases in the middle. CDR3 length: 13 residues. In germline, CDR1 is LGHNA, CDR2 YNFKEQ. The CDR3 DNA sequence: TGTGCCAGCAGCCAAGTCCGGGGTGAAAAACTGTTTTTT. It translates to CASSQVRGEKLFF.

The chain employs TRBV10-2 and TRBJ1-2, with D possibly matching TRBD1 (5 bases). The V gene lost 0 bases and the J gene lost 5 bases, with 13 bases spanning the gap. Germline loops: CDR1 WSHSY, CDR2 SAAADI. The CDR3 totals 15 residues. This CDR3 is CASSESGGFGYGYTF. The CDR3 DNA reads TGCGCCAGCAGTGAGTCGGGGGGGTTCGGGTATGGCTACACCTTC.

This clone has only a few counts. The gene calls are TRBV2 and TRBJ1-1; D uncertain. Trimming cost V 2 bases and J 7 bases, with 8 bases left between them. This CDR3 region has 12 residues. Per germline, CDR1 SNHLY and CDR2 FYNNEI. CDR3 nucleotide sequence: TGTGCCAGCAGTGAAAACTCTAATGAAGCTTTCTTT. This encodes CASSENSNEAFF.

J is TRBJ1-6 and V is TRBV5-5; TRBD1 matches at 8 bases. The CDR3 loop spans 16 amino acids. Trimming took 5 bases from V and 2 from J; bases not matched to a gene: 6. The germline gives CDR1 SGHKS, CDR2 YYEKEE (reference sequence). CDR3 nucleotide sequence: TGTGCCAGCAGGCAACAGGGGGACCCCTATAATTCACCCCTCCACTTT. It yields the protein CASRQQGDPYNSPLHF.

This clone was observed once. The rearrangement uses TRBV2 and TRBJ2-7; TRBD1 matches at 8 bases. J lost 6 bases, V lost 6 bases, and 7 bases had no gene match. The germline CDR1 and CDR2 sequences are SNHLY and FYNNEI. This CDR3 is 13 amino acids long. The CDR3 nucleotides are TGTGCCAGCAGCTCAGACAGGGGTCGCGAGCAGTACTTC. Translation: CASSSDRGREQYF.

The rearrangement uses TRBV19 and TRBJ1-2; 7 positions match TRBD1. V lost 7 bases, J lost 0 bases, and 11 bases stayed unmatched. The CDR3 contains 16 residues. CDR1 is LNHDA, CDR2 SQIVND, per germline (reference sequence). Written as DNA, the CDR3 is TGTGCCAGTACCCCCGCCAGGGGGAGGACTAACTATGGCTACACCTTC. Amino acids: CASTPARGRTNYGYTF. Variable domain in full (rest from reference TRBV19 and TRBJ1-2): DGGITQSPKYLFRKEGQNVTLSCEQNLNHDAMYWYRQDPGQGLRLIYYSQIVNDFQKGDIAEGYSVSREKKESFPLTVTSAQKNPTAFYLCASTPARGRTNYGYTFGSGTRLTVV.

The rearrangement uses TRBV5-1 and TRBJ1-1, with TRBD1 matching over 12 bases. The length of the CDR3 is 15 residues. V lost 0 bases to trimming and J lost 4 bases; unmatched junction nucleotides: 1. Germline CDR1 SGHRS, CDR2 YFSETQ. CDR3 coding DNA: TGCGCCAGCAGCTTGGAGGGACAGGGGGCCACTGAAGCTTTCTTT. Encoded protein: CASSLEGQGATEAFF.

This rearrangement joins TRBV7-8 to TRBJ1-1; TRBD1 matches at 9 bases. This CDR3 contains 16 residues. The J segment lost 3 bases and the V segment lost 4 bases, leaving 9 bases of the junction unmatched. Germline V gene lookup returns CDR1 SGHVS and CDR2 FQNEAQ. CDR3 residues: CASSSLNRGLDTEAFF. The CDR3 DNA is TGTGCCAGCAGCTCCTTAAACAGGGGGCTTGACACTGAAGCTTTCTTT.

Comment on this clone: An end of the junction does not agree with germline; a read error may underlie this. The rearrangement links TRBV18 to TRBJ1-6; D is unresolved. This CDR3 has 13 residues. Germline CDR1 reads KGHSH; CDR2 reads LQKENI. DNA of the CDR3: TGTGCCACCTCAGGTACAGAAAATTCACCCCTCCACTTT. Translation: CATSGTENSPLHF.

The chain uses TRBV6-7 and TRBJ2-4; D is possibly TRBD1 (6 bases). TRBV6-7 is sorted into the ORF group, with uncertain function. This CDR3 comprises 16 residues. Trimming stripped 0 bases from V and 1 base from J, with 10 bases between. The CDR3 sequence is CASSYSFQGAKNIQYF. Here the CDR3 DNA reads TGTGCCAGCAGTTACTCGTTTCAGGGGGCCAAAAACATTCAGTACTTC.

The chain joins TRBV25-1 to TRBJ2-1; 10 bases are a match to TRBD2. V gave up 4 bases and J gave up 9 bases; unmatched junction bases: 9. Germline values: CDR1 MGHDK, CDR2 SYGVNS. This CDR3 contains 15 residues. The CDR3 DNA reads TGTGCCAGCAGTGGACGAGCGGGGGGGCCGCTTGAGCAGTTCTTC. Protein: CASSGRAGGPLEQFF.

This rearrangement joins TRBV19 to TRBJ1-5; 11 bases match TRBD1. With V trimmed by 3 bases and J by 6 bases, 7 bases remained unmatched. This CDR3 is 16 amino acids long. Germline V gene lookup returns CDR1 LNHDA and CDR2 SQIVND (reference sequence). The CDR3 bases are TGTGCCAGTAGTATGATCGGACAGGGGGCGGGTCAGCCCCAGCATTTT. It translates to CASSMIGQGAGQPQHF.

CDR3 loop: CASSFGQGQPQHF. For the CDR3, the DNA is TGTGCCAGCAGTTTTGGGCAAGGTCAGCCCCAGCATTTT. The rearrangement joins TRBV27 to TRBJ1-5; D unclear. The CDR3 has 13 amino acids. The V gene lost 3 bases and the J gene lost 6 bases, with 9 bases spanning the gap. The germline V gene has CDR1 MNHEY and CDR2 SMNVEV (reference sequence).

In its sample, this clone was seen a few times. The chain joins TRBV21-1 to TRBJ2-7; the table's D call, TRBD2, has no DNA check behind it. TRBV21-1 is shown as a pseudogene. The CDR3 sequence is 15 residues long. The CDR3 nucleotides are TGTGCCAGCACGGCTAGCGGGGGGAGCTCCTACGAGCAGTACTTC. Translation gives CASTASGGSSYEQYF.

The chain uses TRBV19 and TRBJ1-4, with TRBD1 matching over 9 bases. Unmatched junction bases numbered 11, after V lost 5 bases and J lost 7 bases. CDR3 length: 16 residues. In germline, CDR1 is LNHDA, CDR2 SQIVND (reference sequence). The CDR3 bases are TGTGCCAGTAGTGGGGGACAGGGAGATCATACTGAAAAACTGTTTTTT. Residues: CASSGGQGDHTEKLFF.

This chain connects TRBV11-2 to TRBJ2-7; 16 bases are shared with TRBD2. The V and J ends lost 3 bases and 4 bases, in that order; junction bases with no gene match: 9. This CDR3 comprises 18 residues. Germline loops: CDR1 SGHAT, CDR2 FQNNGV. The CDR3 DNA is TGTGCCAGCAGCTTGGGACTAGCGGGGGGGCCTTCGTTGTACGAGCAGTACTTC. Its translation: CASSLGLAGGPSLYEQYF. Full variable domain (missing parts from reference TRBV11-2 and TRBJ2-7): EAGVAQSPRYKIIEKRQSVAFWCNPISGHATLYWYQQILGQGPKLLIQFQNNGVVDDSQLPKDRFSAERLKGVDSTLKIQPAKLEDSAVYLCASSLGLAGGPSLYEQYFGPGTRLTVT.

The V gene is TRBV27, the J gene TRBJ2-2; the D gene is possibly TRBD1 (6 bases). The ends were cut back, 8 bases at V and 7 bases at J, with 20 bases in the middle. Germline V gene data show CDR1 as MNHEY and CDR2 as SMNVEV (reference sequence). This CDR3 region has 15 residues. The CDR3 bases are TGTGCCAGCGGTTGGGACACCCAAGGCATCGGGGAGCTGTTTTTT. This gives the protein CASGWDTQGIGELFF.

The chain's CDR3 is CASSIMGGLSETQYF. CDR3 coding DNA: TGTGCCAGTAGTATTATGGGGGGGTTATCCGAGACCCAGTACTTC. The chain couples TRBV19 to TRBJ2-5; 7 nucleotides agree with TRBD2. CDR3 length: 15 residues. The germline V gene encodes CDR1 LNHDA and CDR2 SQIVND (reference sequence). V lost 3 bases to trimming and J lost 5 bases; unmatched junction nucleotides: 9.